One T cell receptor (beta chain) is described in this entry. Its cognate antigen has yet to be identified. No per-base quality is available; no much larger clone lies one base away. This specimen comes from a study of control samples from healthy donors and cancer patients (TCRdb year 2020). The library came from the immunoSEQ multiplex PCR assay. TCRdb re-hosts the immuneACCESS table, in-frame sequences only. Its copies lack some clones; in the studies checked, an unresolved V gene accounts for under half of them, and the cause for the rest is not known. The sample table contains approximately 140,000 clones; only one count was recorded for 92% of them. Clones ranked in the top ten supply 11% of the sample. This clonotype was obtained from a man aged 30-40 years in good health. Sequenced sample: blood.

In nucleotide form, the sequence is TGCGCCAGCAGCCAAGCTGGGGTAACTAATGAAAAACTGTTTTTT. The resulting protein is CASSQAGVTNEKLFF. The sequence joins TRBV4-1 to TRBJ1-4; no D gene is confidently identified. From the germline V gene, CDR1 is MGHRA and CDR2 is YSYEKL. Taken from cysteine to phenylalanine, the CDR3 has 15 residues. The entry retains the CDR3 DNA only, 45 bases that are in frame from base 1. The germline ends are 7 bases apart after V is trimmed by 1 base and J by 1 base.